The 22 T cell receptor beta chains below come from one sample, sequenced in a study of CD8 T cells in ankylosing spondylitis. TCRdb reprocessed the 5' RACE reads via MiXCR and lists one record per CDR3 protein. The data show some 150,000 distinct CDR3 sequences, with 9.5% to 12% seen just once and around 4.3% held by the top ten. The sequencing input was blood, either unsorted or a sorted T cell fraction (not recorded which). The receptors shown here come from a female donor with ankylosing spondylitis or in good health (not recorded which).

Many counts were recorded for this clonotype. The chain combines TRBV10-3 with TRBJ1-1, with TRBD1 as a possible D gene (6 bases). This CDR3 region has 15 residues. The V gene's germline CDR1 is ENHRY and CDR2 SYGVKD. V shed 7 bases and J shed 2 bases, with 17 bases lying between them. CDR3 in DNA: TGTGCCATCAATCGGGACACGCATCCAAACACTGAAGCTTTCTTT. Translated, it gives CAINRDTHPNTEAFF.

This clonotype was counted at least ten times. CDR3 nucleotides: TGTGCCAGCAGTCTCACCGGGTTGGGTCGAAAATCACCCCTCCACTTT. It translates to CASSLTGLGRKSPLHF. The chain joins TRBV28 to TRBJ1-6; D gene ambiguous. CDR1 MDHEN and CDR2 SYDVKM come from the germline V gene. The CDR3 has 16 amino acids. The V end was cut by 5 bases, the J end by 10 bases, with 21 bases between.

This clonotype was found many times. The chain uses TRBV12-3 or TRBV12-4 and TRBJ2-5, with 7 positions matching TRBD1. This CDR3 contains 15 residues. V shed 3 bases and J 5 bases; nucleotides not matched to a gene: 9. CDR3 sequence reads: CASSFPQGVGETQYF. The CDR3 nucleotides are TGTGCCAGCAGTTTCCCTCAGGGGGTCGGGGAGACCCAGTACTTC.

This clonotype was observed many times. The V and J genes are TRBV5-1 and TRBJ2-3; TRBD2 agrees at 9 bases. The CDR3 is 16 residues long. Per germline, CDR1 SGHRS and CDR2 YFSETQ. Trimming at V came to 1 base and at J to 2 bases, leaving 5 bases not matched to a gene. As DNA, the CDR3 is TGCGCCAGCAGCTTGAACGGCGGGAGGGTCACAGATACGCAGTATTTT. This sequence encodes CASSLNGGRVTDTQYF.

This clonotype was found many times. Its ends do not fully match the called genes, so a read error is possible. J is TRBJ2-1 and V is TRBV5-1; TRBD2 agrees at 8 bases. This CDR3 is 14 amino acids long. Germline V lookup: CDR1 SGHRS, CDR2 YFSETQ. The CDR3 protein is CASSLSGGANEQFF. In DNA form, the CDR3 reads TGTGCCAGCAGTTTGAGCGGGGGAGCCAATGAGCAGTTCTTC.

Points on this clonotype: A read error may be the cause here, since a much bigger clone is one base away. The CDR3 nucleotides read TGTGCCAGCAGCACAGGGGTTACTGAAGCTTTCTTT. Translated, it gives CASSTGVTEAFF. The chain carries TRBV28 and TRBJ1-1; 7 nucleotides align to TRBD1. The CDR3 is 12 amino acids. The trim removed 6 bases at V and 5 bases at J, leaving 3 bases unmatched. From germline, CDR1 is MDHEN and CDR2 SYDVKM.

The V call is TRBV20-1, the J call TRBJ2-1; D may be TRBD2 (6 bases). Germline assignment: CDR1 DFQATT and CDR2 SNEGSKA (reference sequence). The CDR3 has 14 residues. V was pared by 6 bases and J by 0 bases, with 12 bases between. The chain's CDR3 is CSALAETSYNEQFF. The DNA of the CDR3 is TGCAGTGCCTTAGCGGAGACCTCCTACAATGAGCAGTTCTTC.

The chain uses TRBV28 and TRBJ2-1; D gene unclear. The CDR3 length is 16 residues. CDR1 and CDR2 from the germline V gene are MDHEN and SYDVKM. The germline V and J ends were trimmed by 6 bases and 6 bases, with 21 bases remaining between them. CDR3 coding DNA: TGTGCCAGCAGCCTCCCAGTCGTTCTTAGAGGCAATGAGCAGTTCTTC. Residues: CASSLPVVLRGNEQFF.

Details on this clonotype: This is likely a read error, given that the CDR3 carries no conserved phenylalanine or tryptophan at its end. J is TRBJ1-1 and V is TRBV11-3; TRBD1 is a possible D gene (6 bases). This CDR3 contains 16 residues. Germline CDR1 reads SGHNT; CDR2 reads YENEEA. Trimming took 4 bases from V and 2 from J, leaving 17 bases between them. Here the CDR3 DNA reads TGTGCCAGCAGCTCGCTTTTGGGGGCCAGTAACACTGAAGCTTTCTCT. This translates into CASSSLLGASNTEAFS.

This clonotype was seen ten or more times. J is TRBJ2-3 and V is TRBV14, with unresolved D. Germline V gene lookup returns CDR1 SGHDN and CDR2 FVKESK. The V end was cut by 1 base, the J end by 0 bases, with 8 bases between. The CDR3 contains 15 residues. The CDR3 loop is CASSQGRTSTDTQYF. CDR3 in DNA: TGTGCCAGCAGCCAAGGACGTACGAGCACAGATACGCAGTATTTT.

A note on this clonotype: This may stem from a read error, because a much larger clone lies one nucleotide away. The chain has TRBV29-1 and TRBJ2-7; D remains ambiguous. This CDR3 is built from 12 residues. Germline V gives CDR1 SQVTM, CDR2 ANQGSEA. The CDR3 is CSVAQTPSEQCF. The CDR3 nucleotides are TGCAGCGTGGCACAGACCCCTTCGGAGCAGTGCTTC.

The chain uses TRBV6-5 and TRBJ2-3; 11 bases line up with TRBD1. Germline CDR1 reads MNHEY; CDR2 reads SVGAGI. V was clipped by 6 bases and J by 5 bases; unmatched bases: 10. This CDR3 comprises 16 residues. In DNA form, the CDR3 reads TGTGCCAGCAGATCCCGGGACAGGGGGGAAGTAGATACGCAGTATTTT. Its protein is CASRSRDRGEVDTQYF.

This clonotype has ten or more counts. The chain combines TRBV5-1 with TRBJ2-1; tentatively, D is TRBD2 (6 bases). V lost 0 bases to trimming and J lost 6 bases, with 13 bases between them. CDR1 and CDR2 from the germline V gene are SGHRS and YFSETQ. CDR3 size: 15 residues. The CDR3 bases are TGCGCCAGCAGCTTGGCTCTCGGGGGTGGCAATGAGCAGTTCTTC. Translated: CASSLALGGGNEQFF.

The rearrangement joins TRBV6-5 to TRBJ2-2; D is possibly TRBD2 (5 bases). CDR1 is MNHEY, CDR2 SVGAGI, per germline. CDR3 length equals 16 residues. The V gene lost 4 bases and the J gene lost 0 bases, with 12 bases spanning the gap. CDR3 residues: CASSCPGMANTGELFF. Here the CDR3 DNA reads TGTGCCAGCAGTTGTCCCGGGATGGCGAACACCGGGGAGCTGTTTTTT.

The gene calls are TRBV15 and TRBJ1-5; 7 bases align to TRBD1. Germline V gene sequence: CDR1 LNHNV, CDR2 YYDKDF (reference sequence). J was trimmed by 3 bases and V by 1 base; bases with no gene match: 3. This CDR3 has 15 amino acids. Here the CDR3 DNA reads TGTGCCACCAGCAGAGGTGGACAGGTCAATCAGCCCCAGCATTTT. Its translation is CATSRGGQVNQPQHF.

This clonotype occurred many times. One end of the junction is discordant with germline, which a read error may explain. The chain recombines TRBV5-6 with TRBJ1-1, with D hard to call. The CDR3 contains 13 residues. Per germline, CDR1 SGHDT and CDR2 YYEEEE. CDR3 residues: CASSLVTNTEAFF. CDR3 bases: TGCGCCAGCAGCTTGGTGACGAACACTGAAGCTTTCTTT.

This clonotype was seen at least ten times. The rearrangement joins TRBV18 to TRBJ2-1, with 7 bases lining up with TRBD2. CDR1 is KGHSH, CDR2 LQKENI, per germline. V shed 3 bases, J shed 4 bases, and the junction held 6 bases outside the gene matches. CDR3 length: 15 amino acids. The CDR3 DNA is TGTGCCAGCTCACCGTCCACTAGCGAGTACAATGAGCAGTTCTTC. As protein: CASSPSTSEYNEQFF.

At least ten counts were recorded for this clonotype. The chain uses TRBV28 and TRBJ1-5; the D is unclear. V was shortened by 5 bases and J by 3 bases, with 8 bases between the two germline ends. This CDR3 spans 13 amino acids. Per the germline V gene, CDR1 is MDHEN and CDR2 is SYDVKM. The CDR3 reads CASSGRTNQPQHF. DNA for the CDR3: TGTGCCAGCAGTGGACGGACCAATCAGCCCCAGCATTTT.

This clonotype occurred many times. The CDR3 bases are TGCGCCAGCAGCTTTGATAGAGGGGAAGCTTTCTTT. It is translated as CASSFDRGEAFF. The chain links TRBV5-1 to TRBJ1-1; D gene uncertain. Trimming stripped 2 bases from V and 8 bases from J, with 10 bases between. In germline, CDR1 is SGHRS, CDR2 YFSETQ. The CDR3 totals 12 residues.

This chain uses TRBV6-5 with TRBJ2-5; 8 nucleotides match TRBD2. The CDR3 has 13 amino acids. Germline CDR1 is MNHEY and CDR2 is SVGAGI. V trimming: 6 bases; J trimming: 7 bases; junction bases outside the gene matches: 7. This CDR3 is CASSPGLVGTQYF. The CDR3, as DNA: TGTGCCAGCAGCCCGGGACTAGTTGGGACCCAGTACTTC.

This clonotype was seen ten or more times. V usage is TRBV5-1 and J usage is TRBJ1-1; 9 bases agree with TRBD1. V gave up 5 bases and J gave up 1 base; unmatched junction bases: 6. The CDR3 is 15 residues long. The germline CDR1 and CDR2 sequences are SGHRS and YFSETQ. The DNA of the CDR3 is TGCGCCAGCAGATTACAGGGGGCCGCGAACACTGAAGCTTTCTTT. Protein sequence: CASRLQGAANTEAFF.

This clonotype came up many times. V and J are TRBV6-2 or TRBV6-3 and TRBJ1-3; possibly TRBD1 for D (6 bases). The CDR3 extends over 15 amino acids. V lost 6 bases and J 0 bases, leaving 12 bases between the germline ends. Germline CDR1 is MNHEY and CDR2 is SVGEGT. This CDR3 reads CASRQGLNSGNTIYF. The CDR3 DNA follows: TGTGCCAGCAGACAGGGACTGAACTCTGGAAACACCATATATTTT.